Below are 28 T cell receptor beta chains sequenced from a single sample in a study of shared clonotypes between healthy human individuals. The protocol was immunoSEQ multiplex PCR, while the TCRdb copy is restricted to in-frame clones and leaves out a portion. The sample has a few million clones, over 85% seen once. Sequencing input: naive CD4+ T cells from PBMCs. Subset defined: CD45RA+ positively selected. The receptors stem from a man younger than 35 in good health. Some clones in this sample may be carry-over from other donors' samples.

This chain uses TRBV6-1 with TRBJ1-2, with D possibly matching TRBD1 (5 bases). V was trimmed by 2 bases and J by 1 base, leaving 11 bases between them. Looked up from germline, CDR1 is MNHNS and CDR2 is SASEGT. The CDR3 has 15 residues. The CDR3 spells CASSEYMGLNYGYTF. The CDR3 bases are TGTGCCAGCAGTGAATATATGGGGCTTAACTATGGCTACACCTTC.

The V gene is TRBV30, the J gene TRBJ2-3; 10 bases fit TRBD2. The germline V gene has CDR1 GTSNPN and CDR2 SVGIG (reference sequence). The CDR3 is 13 amino acids. Losses at the gene ends were 3 bases for V and 5 bases for J; bases not matched to a gene: 2. The CDR3 DNA is TGTGCCTGGAGACTAGCGGGACGAGATACGCAGTATTTT. Protein sequence: CAWRLAGRDTQYF.

The V and J genes are TRBV7-9 and TRBJ1-2; D is perhaps TRBD1 (6 bases). The CDR3 has 13 amino acids. V shed 5 bases and J shed 4 bases, with 11 bases lying between them. Germline CDR1 and CDR2: SEHNR and FQNEAQ (reference sequence). CDR3 protein: CASSQDRLYGYTF. Here the CDR3 DNA reads TGTGCCAGCAGCCAGGACAGACTCTATGGCTACACCTTC.

V usage is TRBV6-1 and J usage is TRBJ1-5; D remains unclear. This CDR3 region has 16 residues. Germline lookup yields CDR1 MNHNS and CDR2 SASEGT. The V end was cut by 4 bases, the J end by 4 bases, with 17 bases between. CDR3 coding DNA: TGTGCCAGCAGTGTAGGGTCAGCGGGATCTAATCAGCCCCAGCATTTT. Amino acids: CASSVGSAGSNQPQHF.

This clone was recorded once. The chain employs TRBV4-1 and TRBJ2-2; tentative D call: TRBD1 (5 bases). Trimming stripped 1 base from V and 1 base from J, with 7 bases between. CDR1 is MGHRA, CDR2 YSYEKL, per germline. The CDR3 loop spans 15 amino acids. The CDR3 reads CASSQVTGNTGELFF. The DNA for the CDR3 is TGCGCCAGCAGCCAAGTAACAGGGAACACCGGGGAGCTGTTTTTT.

V and J are TRBV29-1 and TRBJ2-5; D is perhaps TRBD1 (5 bases). V was cut by 6 bases and J by 2 bases, with 13 bases left in between. Germline-derived CDR1 and CDR2 are SQVTM and ANQGSEA. The CDR3 is 13 residues long. CDR3 protein: CSVLTDSQETQYF. The CDR3 DNA reads as TGCAGCGTCCTGACAGATAGTCAAGAGACCCAGTACTTC.

The chain combines TRBV11-2 with TRBJ1-4; TRBD1 aligns across 8 bases. With V trimmed by 1 base and J by 8 bases, 6 bases remained unmatched. The germline CDR1 and CDR2 sequences are SGHAT and FQNNGV. CDR3 length equals 15 residues. The CDR3 sequence: CASSLVRQGPEKLFF. CDR3 nucleotides: TGTGCCAGCAGCTTAGTCAGACAGGGGCCGGAAAAACTGTTTTTT.

This clone appeared once. This chain links TRBV7-9 with TRBJ2-3, with a tentative D call TRBD2 (5 bases). V lost 7 bases and J 11 bases, leaving 19 bases between the germline ends. This CDR3 comprises 13 residues. Germline V CDR1 and CDR2: SEHNR, FQNEAQ (reference sequence). CDR3 bases: TGTGCCAGCATCCCCTTTGCCGGGATCGAGCAGTATTTT. Its protein product is CASIPFAGIEQYF.

The chain couples TRBV5-4 to TRBJ2-2; 9 nucleotides agree with TRBD2. CDR3 length: 17 amino acids. Per germline, CDR1 SGHNT and CDR2 YYREEE (reference sequence). With 4 bases clipped from V and 2 bases from J, the junction kept 9 bases outside the gene matches. DNA for the CDR3: TGTGCCAGCAGCCCCGGACTAGCGAGAACTAACACCGGGGAGCTGTTTTTT. Protein product: CASSPGLARTNTGELFF. The variable domain in full, completed from reference TRBV5-4 and TRBJ2-2, reads ETGVTQSPTHLIKTRGQQVTLRCSSQSGHNTVSWYQQALGQGPQFIFQYYREEENGRGNFPPRFSGLQFPNYSSELNVNALELDDSALYLCASSPGLARTNTGELFFGEGSRLTVL.

The chain carries TRBV18 and TRBJ2-1; the match to TRBD2 covers 8 bases. The CDR3 consists of 15 residues. Looked up from germline, CDR1 is KGHSH and CDR2 is LQKENI. The J segment lost 4 bases and the V segment lost 6 bases, leaving 8 bases of the junction unmatched. This CDR3 reads CASSNLAGAYNEQFF. For the CDR3, the DNA is TGTGCCAGCTCTAATCTAGCGGGTGCTTACAATGAGCAGTTCTTC.

The chain is built from TRBV5-6 and TRBJ2-3; D gene uncertain. The germline CDR1 and CDR2 sequences are SGHDT and YYEEEE. CDR3 size: 13 residues. V was clipped by 4 bases and J by 6 bases, with 12 bases between them. The CDR3 loop reads CASSPMVMDTQYF. CDR3 in DNA: TGTGCCAGCAGCCCGATGGTGATGGATACGCAGTATTTT.

This clone was found a few times. The V call is TRBV29-1, the J call TRBJ1-1; TRBD1 might be the D (6 bases). This CDR3 has 16 residues. Germline lookup yields CDR1 SQVTM and CDR2 ANQGSEA. The V gene lost 4 bases and the J gene lost 7 bases, with 25 bases spanning the gap. This chain's CDR3 is CSVAGGVADRQREAFF. CDR3 in DNA: TGCAGCGTTGCCGGGGGGGTCGCCGACAGGCAACGTGAAGCTTTCTTT.

The V and J genes are TRBV7-2 and TRBJ2-1; D call uncertain. The length of the CDR3 is 12 residues. Germline values: CDR1 SGHTA, CDR2 FQGNSA. V lost 1 base to trimming and J lost 9 bases, with 7 bases between them. CDR3 loop: CASSLVAREQFF. The CDR3 nucleotides are TGTGCCAGCAGCTTAGTAGCTCGTGAGCAGTTCTTC.

The genes are TRBV28 and TRBJ2-7; the match to TRBD1 covers 9 bases. Germline V gene lookup returns CDR1 MDHEN and CDR2 SYDVKM. V gave up 3 bases and J gave up 7 bases; unmatched junction bases: 7. CDR3 length equals 14 residues. The CDR3 region has the DNA TGTGCCAGCAGTTTCTATGACAGGGGGTATGAGCAGTACTTC. It codes for CASSFYDRGYEQYF.

The chain couples TRBV15 to TRBJ2-7, with 7 bases identical to TRBD1. Germline V gives CDR1 LNHNV, CDR2 YYDKDF (reference sequence). This CDR3 spans 16 amino acids. With V trimmed by 1 base and J by 2 bases, 8 bases remained unmatched. The CDR3 DNA is TGTGCCACCAGCAGAGGTGGGACAGAACCTCCCTACGAGCAGTACTTC. Encoded protein: CATSRGGTEPPYEQYF.

The rearrangement joins TRBV28 to TRBJ1-2, with 7 bases matching TRBD1. The CDR3 runs 14 residues. Germline V gene lookup returns CDR1 MDHEN and CDR2 SYDVKM. V gave up 6 bases and J gave up 4 bases; unmatched junction bases: 8. The CDR3 nucleotides are TGTGCCAGCAGCAGACAGGGCCCTACCTATGGCTACACCTTC. This encodes CASSRQGPTYGYTF.

The gene calls are TRBV6-5 and TRBJ2-2; 9 bases are a match to TRBD2. V was clipped by 4 bases and J by 1 base; unmatched bases: 1. Germline V gene sequence: CDR1 MNHEY, CDR2 SVGAGI. The CDR3 has 15 amino acids. CDR3 sequence reads: CASSSLAGNTGELFF. As DNA, the CDR3 is TGTGCCAGCAGTTCACTAGCGGGGAACACCGGGGAGCTGTTTTTT.

On this clone: The identical CDR3 is also encoded by other nucleotide sequences in the sample. The chain is built from TRBV28 and TRBJ2-5; D may correspond to TRBD1 or TRBD2 (6 bases each). Germline V gene data show CDR1 as MDHEN and CDR2 as SYDVKM. The CDR3 runs 14 residues. With 5 bases removed from V and 5 bases from J, the gap between germline ends came to 15 bases. The DNA for the CDR3 is TGTGCCAGCAGTCTAGGGGGGAGCCGGGAGACCCAGTACTTC. As protein: CASSLGGSRETQYF. The complete variable domain, with remaining parts taken from reference TRBV28 and TRBJ2-5, reads DVKVTQSSRYLVKRTGEKVFLECVQDMDHENMFWYRQDPGLGLRLIYFSYDVKMKEKGDIPEGYSVSREKKERFSLILESASTNQTSMYLCASSLGGSRETQYFGPGTRLLVL.

The chain combines TRBV7-9 with TRBJ2-5, with D possibly TRBD1 on 5 matching bases. The V end lost 3 bases, the J end lost 5 bases, and 13 bases lay between the germline ends. Per the germline V gene, CDR1 is SEHNR and CDR2 is FQNEAQ (reference sequence). This CDR3 is built from 14 residues. CDR3 protein: CASSFSGFHETQYF. The CDR3 DNA is TGTGCCAGCAGCTTCTCAGGGTTCCACGAGACCCAGTACTTC.

The chain has TRBV5-1 and TRBJ2-3; D remains ambiguous. The CDR3 runs to 15 residues. V lost 6 bases, J lost 0 bases, and 14 bases lay in between. The V gene's germline CDR1 is SGHRS and CDR2 YFSETQ. CDR3 DNA: TGCGCCAGCACAGACTCTCCAGCCAGCACAGATACGCAGTATTTT. Residues: CASTDSPASTDTQYF.

The rearrangement uses TRBV19 and TRBJ1-1; D may be TRBD1 (5 bases). The germline V gene encodes CDR1 LNHDA and CDR2 SQIVND (reference sequence). This CDR3 has 15 residues. V shed 2 bases and J shed 4 bases, with 14 bases lying between them. The CDR3: CASSITPDGGTEAFF. For the CDR3, the DNA is TGTGCCAGTAGTATAACCCCCGATGGGGGCACTGAAGCTTTCTTT.

The chain recombines TRBV29-1 with TRBJ2-1; no clear D gene. The V end lost 7 bases, the J end lost 5 bases, and 12 bases lay between the germline ends. The V gene's germline CDR1 is SQVTM and CDR2 ANQGSEA. The CDR3 covers 12 residues. The CDR3 nucleotides are TGCAGCGCTCTGGGTAGAAACAATGAGCAGTTCTTC. Translating gives CSALGRNNEQFF.

V is TRBV25-1 and J is TRBJ1-2; 10 bases are a match to TRBD1. CDR1 is MGHDK and CDR2 is SYGVNS in the germline V gene. J lost 8 bases, V lost 6 bases, and 6 bases had no gene match. This CDR3 has 13 amino acids. The CDR3 reads CASRRGTGDGYTF. The CDR3 DNA is TGTGCCAGCAGGAGGGGGACAGGGGACGGCTACACCTTC.

The V gene is TRBV29-1, the J gene TRBJ2-7; 7 bases line up with TRBD1. Trimming at V came to 6 bases and at J to 2 bases, leaving 7 bases not matched to a gene. CDR3 size: 13 residues. Germline V gene data show CDR1 as SQVTM and CDR2 as ANQGSEA. The CDR3 spells CSVTPGTAYEQYF. The CDR3 DNA follows: TGCAGCGTGACCCCCGGGACAGCCTACGAGCAGTACTTC.

Remarks on this clone: This same CDR3 is encoded by further DNA sequences in the sample. The chain carries TRBV9 and TRBJ2-3; D call uncertain. The CDR3 runs 13 residues. Deletions cut 0 bases from V and 4 bases from J, with 6 bases between. Looked up from germline, CDR1 is SGDLS and CDR2 is YYNGEE. CDR3 in DNA: TGTGCCAGCAGCGTAGGACCGGCAGATACGCAGTATTTT. This gives the protein CASSVGPADTQYF.

The V call is TRBV7-2, the J call TRBJ2-2, with D perhaps assigned TRBD1 or TRBD2 (6 bases each). This CDR3 region has 15 residues. V was shortened by 2 bases and J by 5 bases, with 12 bases between the two germline ends. Per the germline V gene, CDR1 is SGHTA and CDR2 is FQGNSA. CDR3 in DNA: TGTGCCAGCAGCTTAAGGGGGGACGTAACCGGGGAGCTGTTTTTT. Translating it yields CASSLRGDVTGELFF.

As concerns this clone: This specimen includes other DNA sequences encoding the same CDR3. The chain joins TRBV20-1 to TRBJ2-5; the D gene is possibly TRBD1 (5 bases). The CDR3 totals 11 residues. Trimming pared 6 bases from V and 5 bases from J, leaving 10 bases between. The germline V gene encodes CDR1 DFQATT and CDR2 SNEGSKA (reference sequence). In DNA, the CDR3 is TGCAGTGCCTCAGGGCAGGAGACCCAGTACTTC. This encodes CSASGQETQYF.

The rearrangement uses TRBV5-4 and TRBJ2-3; D is unresolved. The CDR3 is 14 residues long. Germline V gene sequence: CDR1 SGHNT, CDR2 YYREEE (reference sequence). The V end lost 6 bases, the J end lost 4 bases, and 15 bases lay between the germline ends. The CDR3 region has the DNA TGTGCCAGCAACCAGTGGCCCACATCAGATACGCAGTATTTT. This codes for CASNQWPTSDTQYF.